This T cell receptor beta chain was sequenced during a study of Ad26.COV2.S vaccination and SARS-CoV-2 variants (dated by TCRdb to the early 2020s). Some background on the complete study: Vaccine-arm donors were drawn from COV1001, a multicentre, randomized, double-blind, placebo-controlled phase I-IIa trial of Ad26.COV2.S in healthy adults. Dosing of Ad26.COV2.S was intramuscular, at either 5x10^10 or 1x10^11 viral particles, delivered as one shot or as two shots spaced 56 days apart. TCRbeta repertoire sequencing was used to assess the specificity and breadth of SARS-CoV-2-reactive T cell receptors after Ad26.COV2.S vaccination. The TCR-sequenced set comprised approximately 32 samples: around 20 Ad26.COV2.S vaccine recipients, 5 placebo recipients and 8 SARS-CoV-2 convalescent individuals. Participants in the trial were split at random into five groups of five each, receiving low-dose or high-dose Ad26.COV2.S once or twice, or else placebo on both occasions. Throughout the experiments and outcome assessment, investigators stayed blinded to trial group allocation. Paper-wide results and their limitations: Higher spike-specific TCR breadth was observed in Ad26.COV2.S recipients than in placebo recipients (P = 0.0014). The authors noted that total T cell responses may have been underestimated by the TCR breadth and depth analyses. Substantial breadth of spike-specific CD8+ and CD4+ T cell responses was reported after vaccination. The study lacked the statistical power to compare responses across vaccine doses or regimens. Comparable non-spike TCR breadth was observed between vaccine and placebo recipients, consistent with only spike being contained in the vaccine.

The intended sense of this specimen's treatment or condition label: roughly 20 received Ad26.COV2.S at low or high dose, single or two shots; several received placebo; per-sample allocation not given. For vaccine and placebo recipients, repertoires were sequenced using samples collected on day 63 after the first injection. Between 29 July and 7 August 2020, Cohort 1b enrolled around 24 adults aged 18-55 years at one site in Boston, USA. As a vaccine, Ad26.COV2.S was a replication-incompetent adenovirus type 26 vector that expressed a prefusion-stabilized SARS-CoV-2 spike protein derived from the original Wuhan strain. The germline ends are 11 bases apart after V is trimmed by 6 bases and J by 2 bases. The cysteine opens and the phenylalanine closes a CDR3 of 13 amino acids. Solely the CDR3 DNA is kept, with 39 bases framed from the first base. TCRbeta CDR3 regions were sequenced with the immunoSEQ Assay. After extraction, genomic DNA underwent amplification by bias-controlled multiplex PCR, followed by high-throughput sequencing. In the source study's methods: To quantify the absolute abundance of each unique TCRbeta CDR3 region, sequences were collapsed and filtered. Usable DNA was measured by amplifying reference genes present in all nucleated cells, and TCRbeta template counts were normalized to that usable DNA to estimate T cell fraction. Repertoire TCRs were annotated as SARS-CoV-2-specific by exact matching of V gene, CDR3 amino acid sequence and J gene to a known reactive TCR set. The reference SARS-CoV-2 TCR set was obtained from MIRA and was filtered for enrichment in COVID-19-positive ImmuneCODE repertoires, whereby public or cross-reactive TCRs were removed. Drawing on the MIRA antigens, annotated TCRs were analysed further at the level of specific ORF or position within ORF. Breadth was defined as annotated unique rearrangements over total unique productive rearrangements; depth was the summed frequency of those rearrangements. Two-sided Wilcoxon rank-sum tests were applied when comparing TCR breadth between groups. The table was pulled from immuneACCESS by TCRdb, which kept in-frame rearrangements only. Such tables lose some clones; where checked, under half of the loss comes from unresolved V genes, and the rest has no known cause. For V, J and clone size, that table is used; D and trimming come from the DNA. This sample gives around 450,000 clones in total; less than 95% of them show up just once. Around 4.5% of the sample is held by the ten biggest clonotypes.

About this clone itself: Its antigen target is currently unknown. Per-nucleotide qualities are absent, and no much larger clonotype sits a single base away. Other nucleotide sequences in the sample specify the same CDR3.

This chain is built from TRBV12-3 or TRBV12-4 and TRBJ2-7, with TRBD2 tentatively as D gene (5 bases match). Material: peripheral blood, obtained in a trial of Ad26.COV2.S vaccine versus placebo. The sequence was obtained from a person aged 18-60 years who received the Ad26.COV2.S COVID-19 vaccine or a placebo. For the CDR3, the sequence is CASRPTGTYEQYF. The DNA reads TGTGCCAGCAGACCAACCGGGACCTACGAGCAGTACTTC.